The 28 T cell receptor beta chains below come from one sample, sequenced in a study of OX40 agonist ivuxolimab in advanced cancers. Measured with immunoSEQ multiplex PCR; TCRdb has only the in-frame clones, and not every one. The sample has around 35,000 clones, about nine tenths seen once; the top ten hold 30% to 40%. Sequences were derived from CD4+ or CD8+ T cells sorted from blood, sampled in a trial of the OX40 agonist ivuxolimab. The receptors were gathered from an adult with an advanced solid tumor such as melanoma, head and neck, liver or kidney cancer.

The gene calls are TRBV15 and TRBJ2-5; D is perhaps TRBD1 or TRBD2 (5 bases each). The CDR3 loop spans 14 amino acids. The germline V and J ends were trimmed by 5 bases and 5 bases, with 15 bases remaining between them. Germline values: CDR1 LNHNV, CDR2 YYDKDF (reference sequence). In nucleotides, the CDR3 is TGTGCCACCAGCTCGGGACCCCTTGAGGAGACCCAGTACTTC. It is translated as CATSSGPLEETQYF.

The chain uses TRBV30 and TRBJ1-1; perhaps TRBD1 as D (5 bases). With 0 bases removed from V and 7 bases from J, the gap between germline ends came to 12 bases. Germline loops: CDR1 GTSNPN, CDR2 SVGIG (reference sequence). This CDR3 spans 13 amino acids. CDR3 DNA: TGTGCCTGGAGTGTATGGGGGGGAGATGAAGCTTTCTTT. Protein product: CAWSVWGGDEAFF.

This clone has just one count. The V call is TRBV2, the J call TRBJ2-5; D not resolved. The CDR3 loop spans 12 amino acids. CDR1 and CDR2 (germline): SNHLY, FYNNEI. V was cut by 3 bases and J by 4 bases, with 6 bases left in between. The CDR3 nucleotides are TGTGCCAGCAGTGACAGTCCAGAGACCCAGTACTTC. Translation: CASSDSPETQYF.

This sequence joins TRBV18 and TRBJ2-1; the D call may be TRBD1 or TRBD2 (6 bases each). Germline loops: CDR1 KGHSH, CDR2 LQKENI. V lost 0 bases, J lost 9 bases, and 15 bases lay in between. This CDR3 contains 15 residues. CDR3 amino acids: CASSPPYPGGSEQFF. CDR3 coding DNA: TGTGCCAGCTCACCACCTTACCCCGGGGGCAGTGAGCAGTTCTTC. Full variable domain (remainder filled in from reference TRBV18 and TRBJ2-1): NAGVMQNPRHLVRRRGQEARLRCSPMKGHSHVYWYRQLPEEGLKFMVYLQKENIIDESGMPKERFSAEFPKEGPSILRIQQVVRGDSAAYFCASSPPYPGGSEQFFGPGTRLTVL.

The chain recombines TRBV29-1 with TRBJ2-7, with 8 bases matching TRBD2. This CDR3 comprises 12 residues. Germline values: CDR1 SQVTM, CDR2 ANQGSEA. Losses at the gene ends were 4 bases for V and 5 bases for J; bases not matched to a gene: 4. The CDR3 spells CSVAGGQNEQYF. In DNA, the CDR3 is TGCAGCGTTGCGGGGGGGCAGAACGAGCAGTACTTC.

The rearrangement uses TRBV10-1 and TRBJ2-1; TRBD1 agrees at 9 bases. V trimming: 5 bases; J trimming: 6 bases; junction bases outside the gene matches: 8. Germline CDR1 reads WNHNN; CDR2 reads SYGVQD (reference sequence). The CDR3 loop spans 15 amino acids. CDR3 DNA sequence: TGCGCCAGCAGTACCCGGGACAGGGACCCCAATGAGCAGTTCTTC. It translates to CASSTRDRDPNEQFF.

The J gene is TRBJ2-7, the V gene TRBV4-3, with TRBD2 identical over 7 bases. Trimming at V came to 0 bases and at J to 2 bases, leaving 4 bases not matched to a gene. CDR3 length: 15 amino acids. CDR1 LGHNA and CDR2 YSLEER come from the germline V gene. CDR3: CASSQDRRGAYEQYF. The CDR3 coding sequence is TGCGCCAGCAGCCAAGATCGACGGGGGGCCTACGAGCAGTACTTC.

CDR3: CASSLGMGLDQETQYF. In DNA form, the CDR3 reads TGTGCCAGCAGCTTAGGGATGGGCCTGGACCAAGAGACCCAGTACTTC. The rearrangement joins TRBV7-6 to TRBJ2-5; no firm D call. Per the germline V gene, CDR1 is SGHVS and CDR2 is FNYEAQ. The CDR3 has 16 amino acids. V lost 1 base, J lost 0 bases, and 12 bases lay in between.

The chain has TRBV7-9 and TRBJ2-3; maybe TRBD1 (6 bases). V lost 5 bases, J lost 2 bases, and 23 bases lay in between. CDR1 and CDR2 (germline): SEHNR, FQNEAQ (reference sequence). This CDR3 spans 18 amino acids. The CDR3 here is CASSKGVFRTSHTDTQYF. CDR3 nucleotides: TGTGCCAGCAGCAAGGGGGTCTTTAGGACGAGCCACACAGATACGCAGTATTTT. The variable domain in full, completed from reference TRBV7-9 and TRBJ2-3, reads DTGVSQNPRHKITKRGQNVTFRCDPISEHNRLYWYRQTLGQGPEFLTYFQNEAQLEKSRLLSDRFSAERPKGSFSTLEIQRTEQGDSAMYLCASSKGVFRTSHTDTQYFGPGTRLTVL.

The chain is built from TRBV4-3 and TRBJ2-1, with D tentatively TRBD1 (6 bases). Germline lookup yields CDR1 LGHNA and CDR2 YSLEER. Trimming cost V 1 base and J 1 base, with 8 bases left between them. The CDR3 sequence is 15 residues long. The CDR3 region is CASSQGDISYNEQFF. The CDR3 DNA reads as TGCGCCAGCAGCCAAGGGGACATATCCTACAATGAGCAGTTCTTC.

The V and J genes are TRBV14 and TRBJ2-7; D may match TRBD1 or TRBD2 (5 bases each). CDR1 is SGHDN, CDR2 FVKESK, per germline. V gave up 3 bases and J gave up 3 bases, with 12 bases separating them. The CDR3 has 14 amino acids. The CDR3 loop is CASSQARDGYEQYF. CDR3 nucleotide sequence: TGTGCCAGCAGCCAGGCCCGGGACGGCTACGAGCAGTACTTC.

This chain links TRBV4-1 with TRBJ2-2, with D uncertain. Trimming cost V 4 bases and J 0 bases, with 15 bases left between them. Germline CDR1 is MGHRA and CDR2 is YSYEKL. This CDR3 comprises 17 residues. CDR3 in DNA: TGCGCCAGCAGCCTATTTCCGACACCACCGAACACCGGGGAGCTGTTTTTT. Translated, it gives CASSLFPTPPNTGELFF.

The rearrangement joins TRBV19 to TRBJ2-7, with TRBD1 as a possible D gene (7 bases). CDR3 length equals 15 residues. The V end was cut by 4 bases, the J end by 7 bases, with 20 bases between. In germline, CDR1 is LNHDA, CDR2 SQIVND (reference sequence). The CDR3 sequence is CASSTFAGQSAEQYF. CDR3 DNA sequence: TGTGCCAGTAGTACCTTTGCGGGACAGAGCGCGGAGCAGTACTTC.

This chain joins TRBV9 and TRBJ2-2; D unresolved. With 0 bases removed from V and 6 bases from J, the gap between germline ends came to 6 bases. The CDR3 is 13 amino acids. CDR1 is SGDLS and CDR2 is YYNGEE in the germline V gene. The CDR3, as DNA: TGTGCCAGCAGCGTAGAAGACGCCGGGGAGCTGTTTTTT. It encodes CASSVEDAGELFF.

V usage is TRBV27 and J usage is TRBJ2-7; D is possibly TRBD1 or TRBD2 (5 bases each). The germline gives CDR1 MNHEY, CDR2 SMNVEV (reference sequence). This CDR3 region has 14 residues. Trimming stripped 5 bases from V and 2 bases from J, with 13 bases between. CDR3 loop: CASSTRDGPYEQYF. The CDR3 region has the DNA TGTGCCAGCAGTACCCGGGACGGGCCCTACGAGCAGTACTTC.

This clone has a single count. The rearrangement uses TRBV9 and TRBJ2-7, with TRBD2 matching over 8 bases. Germline CDR1 is SGDLS and CDR2 is YYNGEE. The CDR3 has 16 amino acids. The V and J ends lost 3 bases and 4 bases, in that order; junction bases with no gene match: 12. The CDR3 region has the DNA TGTGCCAGCAGCGCTCGGGGGGGACTGCTCGTTTACGAGCAGTACTTC. It specifies CASSARGGLLVYEQYF.

This chain uses TRBV9 with TRBJ1-1, with a weak D call TRBD1 (6 bases). V was trimmed by 4 bases and J by 4 bases, leaving 17 bases between them. This CDR3 is 15 amino acids long. Germline V gene sequence: CDR1 SGDLS, CDR2 YYNGEE. CDR3 sequence (DNA): TGTGCCAGCAGCCCATGGGTTCGAGGGGGCACTGAAGCTTTCTTT. It is translated as CASSPWVRGGTEAFF.

V and J are TRBV28 and TRBJ1-5; 9 bases are shared with TRBD1. The CDR3 length is 19 residues. Germline assignment: CDR1 MDHEN and CDR2 SYDVKM. Trimming removed 6 bases from V and 2 bases from J; junction bases left unmatched: 17. CDR3 region: CASSPMGQGGRNGNQPQHF. The CDR3 DNA reads TGTGCCAGCAGCCCCATGGGACAGGGAGGGCGGAATGGCAATCAGCCCCAGCATTTT.

The V gene is TRBV28, the J gene TRBJ2-7; D is uncertain. The germline V and J ends were trimmed by 7 bases and 0 bases, with 4 bases remaining between them. Germline V gene data show CDR1 as MDHEN and CDR2 as SYDVKM. The CDR3 loop spans 11 amino acids. DNA for the CDR3: TGTGCCAGCACAAACTCCTACGAGCAGTACTTC. Its protein is CASTNSYEQYF.

This clone was seen once. The V call is TRBV30, the J call TRBJ2-1; D is uncertain. This CDR3 spans 13 amino acids. CDR1 is GTSNPN, CDR2 SVGIG, per germline (reference sequence). V lost 3 bases to trimming and J lost 3 bases, with 9 bases between them. The CDR3 region is CAWSEQSYNEQFF. The CDR3 DNA reads TGTGCCTGGAGCGAACAGAGCTACAATGAGCAGTTCTTC.

Concerning this clone itself: Relative to the germline gene, one junction end is altered; a read error may explain this. The chain carries TRBV5-1 and TRBJ1-1, with D hard to call. CDR3 length: 15 amino acids. Germline V lookup: CDR1 SGHRS, CDR2 YFSETQ. DNA for the CDR3: TGCGTCAGCAGCTCCATGCGGGGAATGAACACTGAAGCTTTCTTT. Encoded protein: CVSSSMRGMNTEAFF. Full variable domain (outside the CDR3, taken from reference TRBV5-1 and TRBJ1-1): KAGVTQTPRYLIKTRGQQVTLSCSPISGHRSVSWYQQTPGQGLQFLFEYFSETQRNKGNFPGRFSGRQFSNSRSEMNVSTLELGDSALYLCVSSSMRGMNTEAFFGQGTRLTVV.

The gene calls are TRBV28 and TRBJ2-1; TRBD2 matches at 11 bases. Trimming cost V 7 bases and J 1 base; bases outside gene matches: 9. Germline V CDR1 and CDR2: MDHEN, SYDVKM. The CDR3 extends over 17 amino acids. The chain's CDR3 is CASILHSGRASYNEQFF. CDR3 DNA sequence: TGTGCCAGCATCTTACATAGCGGGAGGGCGTCCTACAATGAGCAGTTCTTC.

The chain employs TRBV7-9 and TRBJ1-1; a weak D match, TRBD1 (5 bases). Trimming removed 5 bases from V and 4 bases from J, with 11 bases in between. The CDR3 spans 13 residues. Germline V gene lookup returns CDR1 SEHNR and CDR2 FQNEAQ (reference sequence). CDR3 bases: TGTGCCAGCAGCGAAAACCAGGGCACTGAAGCTTTCTTT. Translating gives CASSENQGTEAFF.

This clone has a single count. This chain joins TRBV9 and TRBJ2-7; possibly TRBD1 for D (5 bases). The germline V and J ends were trimmed by 4 bases and 4 bases, with 9 bases remaining between them. In germline, CDR1 is SGDLS, CDR2 YYNGEE. The CDR3 is 12 residues long. The CDR3 is CASSSPGYEQYF. The CDR3 DNA sequence: TGTGCCAGCAGCTCCCCAGGGTACGAGCAGTACTTC.

The chain carries TRBV30 and TRBJ1-5, with TRBD1 as a possible D gene (5 bases). V lost 0 bases and J 6 bases, leaving 9 bases between the germline ends. The CDR3 loop spans 13 amino acids. CDR1 and CDR2 (germline): GTSNPN, SVGIG (reference sequence). The CDR3 is CAWSVRGRQPQHF. The CDR3 DNA reads as TGTGCCTGGAGTGTACGGGGACGTCAGCCCCAGCATTTT.

The chain is built from TRBV19 and TRBJ1-5; 10 bases align to TRBD1. Germline values: CDR1 LNHDA, CDR2 SQIVND (reference sequence). V lost 6 bases to trimming and J lost 7 bases; unmatched junction nucleotides: 12. The CDR3 spans 16 residues. CDR3 in amino acids: CASSETAGTGDQPQHF. The CDR3 DNA reads TGTGCCAGTAGCGAGACGGCCGGGACAGGGGACCAGCCCCAGCATTTT.

J is TRBJ2-1 and V is TRBV27, with 8 bases matching TRBD2. The CDR3 sequence is 17 residues long. CDR1 and CDR2 (germline): MNHEY, SMNVEV (reference sequence). V trimming: 3 bases; J trimming: 3 bases; junction bases outside the gene matches: 10. DNA for the CDR3: TGTGCCAGCAGTTTGCCCCCACGACTAGCGATCTACAATGAGCAGTTCTTC. This gives the protein CASSLPPRLAIYNEQFF.

V is TRBV5-4 and J is TRBJ1-1; D remains ambiguous. Germline CDR1 and CDR2: SGHNT and YYREEE (reference sequence). CDR3 size: 17 residues. Trimming shortened V by 0 bases and J by 0 bases, and 15 bases separated the two germline ends. CDR3 loop: CASSLGKGWSLNTEAFF. The CDR3 DNA reads TGTGCCAGCAGCTTGGGAAAGGGTTGGTCGTTGAACACTGAAGCTTTCTTT.